This T cell receptor (beta chain) was observed in a study of identical twins. TCRdb re-analysed the 5' RACE reads in MiXCR, keeping a single row per CDR3 protein. Of around 690,000 distinct CDR3 sequences listed, around 20% are singletons. These data are also associated with another study on T cells expressing NK-cell markers.

The sample taken for sequencing was PBMCs. The source of this sequence is a woman under 30 in good health.

CDR3 residues: CASSDGRGAPNQPQHF. The CDR3 DNA reads as TGTGCCAGCAGCGACGGGAGAGGGGCACCGAATCAGCCCCAGCATTTT. The chain employs TRBV9 and TRBJ1-5; possibly TRBD1 for D (5 bases). The CDR3 sequence is 16 residues long. Germline assignment: CDR1 SGDLS and CDR2 YYNGEE. Trimming stripped 3 bases from V and 4 bases from J, with 17 bases between. Filled out from reference TRBV9 and TRBJ1-5, the complete variable domain reads DSGVTQTPKHLITATGQRVTLRCSPRSGDLSVYWYQQSLDQGLQFLIQYYNGEERAKGNILERFSAQQFPDLHSELNLSSLELGDSALYFCASSDGRGAPNQPQHFGDGTRLSIL.